This T cell receptor beta chain was recovered during a study of blood T cell repertoires in COVID-19. Generated by immunoSEQ multiplex PCR, the TCRdb table keeps only in-frame clones and is missing some. Altogether roughly 60,000 clones are present, 75% to 95% being singletons, with the ten largest covering around 8.4%. The V end was cut by 4 bases, the J end by 1 base, with 9 bases between. Germline V lookup: CDR1 MDHEN, CDR2 SYDVKM. This CDR3 region has 14 residues. The TCR comes from an elderly woman with active COVID-19. The chain links TRBV28 to TRBJ2-3; D remains unclear. Sequenced sample: peripheral blood. The CDR3 DNA reads TGTGCCAGCAGTTCTAACTTGCGCACAGATACGCAGTATTTT. Translation: CASSSNLRTDTQYF.